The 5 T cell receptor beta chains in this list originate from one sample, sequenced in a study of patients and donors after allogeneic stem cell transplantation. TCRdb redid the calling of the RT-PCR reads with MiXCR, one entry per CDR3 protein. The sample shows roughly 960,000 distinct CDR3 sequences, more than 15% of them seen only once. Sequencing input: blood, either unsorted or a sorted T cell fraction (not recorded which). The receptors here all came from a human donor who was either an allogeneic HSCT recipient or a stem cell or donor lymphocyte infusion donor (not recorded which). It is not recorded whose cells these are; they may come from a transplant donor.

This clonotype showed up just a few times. This CDR3 reads CASSSPLQGSGNTIYF. CDR3 nucleotides: TGTGCCAGCAGTTCCCCTTTACAGGGCTCTGGAAACACCATATATTTT. The genes are TRBV12-3 or TRBV12-4 and TRBJ1-3; tentative D call: TRBD1 (6 bases). The V and J ends lost 4 bases and 0 bases respectively, with 13 bases between them. The CDR3 is 16 residues long.

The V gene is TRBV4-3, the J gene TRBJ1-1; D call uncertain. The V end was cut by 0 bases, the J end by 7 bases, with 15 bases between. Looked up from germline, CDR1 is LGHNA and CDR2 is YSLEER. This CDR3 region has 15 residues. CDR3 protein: CASSQDKASRGEAFF. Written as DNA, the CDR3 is TGCGCCAGCAGCCAAGATAAGGCCTCCCGGGGTGAAGCTTTCTTT.

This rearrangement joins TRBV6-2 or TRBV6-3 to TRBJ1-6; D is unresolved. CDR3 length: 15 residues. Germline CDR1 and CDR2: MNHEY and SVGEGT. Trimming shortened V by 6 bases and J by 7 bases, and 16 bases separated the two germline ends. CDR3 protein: CASRPNRDLNSPLHF. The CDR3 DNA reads TGTGCCAGCAGACCAAACCGGGATCTAAATTCACCCCTCCACTTT.

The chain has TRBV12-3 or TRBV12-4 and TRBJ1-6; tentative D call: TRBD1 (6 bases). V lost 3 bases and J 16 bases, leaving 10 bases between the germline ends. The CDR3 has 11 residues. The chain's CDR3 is CASSFGQKLHF. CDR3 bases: TGTGCCAGCAGTTTCGGACAGAAGCTCCACTTT.

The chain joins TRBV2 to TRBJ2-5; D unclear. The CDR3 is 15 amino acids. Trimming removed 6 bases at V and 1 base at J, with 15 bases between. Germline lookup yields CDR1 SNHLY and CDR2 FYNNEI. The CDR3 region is CASSPLKRIQETQYF. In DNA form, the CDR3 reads TGTGCCAGCAGCCCATTGAAGAGGATCCAAGAGACCCAGTACTTC.